Sequencing of this TCR beta chain was carried out in a study of CD8 T cells in ankylosing spondylitis. General study findings and limits: Earlier authors reported some of these motif variants in reactive arthritis synovial fluid and blood. The study looked at matched synovial fluid samples from ankylosing spondylitis patients. Disease-linked clones were reported to be significantly enriched there. Apparently characteristic of ankylosing spondylitis blood was a TCR beta motif (eight highly homologous variants).

At least ten counts were recorded for this clonotype. Its antigen is as yet unknown. V was clipped by 4 bases and J by 0 bases, with 18 bases between them. CDR3 size: 17 residues. CDR1 is SGHRS, CDR2 YFSETQ, per germline. Making the TCR beta libraries involved quantitative 5'-RACE with molecular barcodes. TCRdb redid the calling of the 5' RACE reads with MiXCR, one entry per CDR3 protein. Of under 300,000 distinct CDR3 sequences detected, 8% to 11% appear once; the ten largest clones hold less than 3%. Sequencing was done on a sample of blood, either unsorted or a sorted T cell fraction (not recorded which). The sequence was collected from a male donor with ankylosing spondylitis or in good health (not recorded which). V and J are TRBV5-1 and TRBJ2-3; D possibly matches TRBD1 or TRBD2 (6 bases each). CDR3 region: CASSRSYGGSSTDTQYF. The CDR3 nucleotides read TGCGCCAGCAGCCGATCGTACGGGGGCTCGAGCACAGATACGCAGTATTTT.